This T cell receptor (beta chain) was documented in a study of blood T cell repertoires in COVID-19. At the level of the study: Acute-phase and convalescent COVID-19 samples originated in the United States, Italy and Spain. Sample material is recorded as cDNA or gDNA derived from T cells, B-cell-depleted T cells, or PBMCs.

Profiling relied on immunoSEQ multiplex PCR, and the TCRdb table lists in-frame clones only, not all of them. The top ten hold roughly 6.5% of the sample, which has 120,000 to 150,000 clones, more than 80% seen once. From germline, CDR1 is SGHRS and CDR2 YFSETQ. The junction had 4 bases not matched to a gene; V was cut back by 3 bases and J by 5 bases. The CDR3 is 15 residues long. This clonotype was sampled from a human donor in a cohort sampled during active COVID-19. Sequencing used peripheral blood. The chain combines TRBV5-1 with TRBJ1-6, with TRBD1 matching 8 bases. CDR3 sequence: CASSSRTGNNSPLHF. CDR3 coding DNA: TGCGCCAGCAGCTCCAGGACAGGGAATAATTCACCCCTCCACTTT.